Below are 24 T cell receptor beta chains sequenced from a single sample in a study of CD8 T cells in ankylosing spondylitis. TCRdb itself ran the 5' RACE reads through MiXCR, one entry per CDR3 protein. The repertoire holds about 250,000 distinct CDR3 sequences, 32% seen once, with 4% to 5.5% in the top ten. Sequencing was done on a sample of blood, either unsorted or a sorted T cell fraction (not recorded which). All receptors come from a male donor with ankylosing spondylitis or in good health (not recorded which).

This clonotype has a handful of counts. The chain uses TRBV20-1 and TRBJ1-4; 8 bases align to TRBD1. With V trimmed by 2 bases and J by 5 bases, 7 bases remained unmatched. This CDR3 contains 15 residues. Per the germline V gene, CDR1 is DFQATT and CDR2 is SNEGSKA (reference sequence). CDR3 nucleotides: TGCAGTGCTAGACCTTATGACAGGGGAAATGAAAAACTGTTTTTT. Residues: CSARPYDRGNEKLFF.

This clonotype was seen many times. This chain links TRBV11-2 with TRBJ2-3, with a tentative D call TRBD1 (7 bases). The CDR3 consists of 14 residues. Germline-derived CDR1 and CDR2 are SGHAT and FQNNGV. Trimming shortened V by 1 base and J by 6 bases, and 11 bases separated the two germline ends. In DNA form, the CDR3 reads TGTGCCAGCAGCTTAGGGCCAGGGGGGGATACGCAGTATTTT. Protein sequence: CASSLGPGGDTQYF. Variable domain in full (rest from reference TRBV11-2 and TRBJ2-3): EAGVAQSPRYKIIEKRQSVAFWCNPISGHATLYWYQQILGQGPKLLIQFQNNGVVDDSQLPKDRFSAERLKGVDSTLKIQPAKLEDSAVYLCASSLGPGGDTQYFGPGTRLTVL.

The rearrangement links TRBV7-9 to TRBJ2-1, with 7 bases fitting TRBD1. Germline values: CDR1 SEHNR, CDR2 FQNEAQ (reference sequence). V lost 1 base, J lost 5 bases, and 8 bases stayed unmatched. There are 16 residues in the CDR3. The CDR3 sequence is CASSLGSGGPDNEQFF. In nucleotides, the CDR3 is TGTGCCAGCAGCTTAGGGTCAGGGGGTCCCGACAATGAGCAGTTCTTC.

The genes are TRBV5-1 and TRBJ1-1, with unresolved D. The V gene's germline CDR1 is SGHRS and CDR2 YFSETQ. There are 14 residues in the CDR3. The V end lost 4 bases, the J end lost 2 bases, and 12 bases lay between the germline ends. CDR3 sequence (DNA): TGCGCCAGCAGCCAGAGCGCGGGCAACACTGAAGCTTTCTTT. Translation: CASSQSAGNTEAFF.

This clonotype was seen only a few times. The chain has TRBV7-3 and TRBJ2-1; 9 bases match TRBD1. In germline, CDR1 is SGHTA, CDR2 FQGTGA. The CDR3 is made up of 13 amino acids. Unmatched junction bases numbered 4, after V lost 8 bases and J lost 5 bases. The CDR3 protein is CASGGTGNNEQFF. The CDR3 region has the DNA TGTGCCAGCGGCGGGACAGGGAACAATGAGCAGTTCTTC.

The rearrangement joins TRBV5-1 to TRBJ2-3, with TRBD2 identical over 8 bases. Germline V gene lookup returns CDR1 SGHRS and CDR2 YFSETQ. This CDR3 has 13 amino acids. V dropped 9 bases and J dropped 5; count of bases not matched to a gene: 8. The CDR3 here is CATNGGAGDTQYF. DNA for the CDR3: TGCGCCACCAACGGGGGGGCCGGAGATACGCAGTATTTT. Drawing the rest from reference TRBV5-1 and TRBJ2-3, the complete variable domain is KAGVTQTPRYLIKTRGQQVTLSCSPISGHRSVSWYQQTPGQGLQFLFEYFSETQRNKGNFPGRFSGRQFSNSRSEMNVSTLELGDSALYLCATNGGAGDTQYFGPGTRLTVL.

CDR3 amino acids: CAWSIPWGDTQYF. The CDR3 nucleotides read TGTGCCTGGAGCATCCCCTGGGGAGATACGCAGTATTTT. The rearrangement links TRBV30 to TRBJ2-3; D is unclear. V was pared by 3 bases and J by 5 bases, with 12 bases between. This CDR3 has 13 residues. CDR1 is GTSNPN, CDR2 SVGIG, per germline (reference sequence).

The DNA for the CDR3 is TGCAGTGTCCAGGGGAGCTCTCTGGGACGATATAGCAATCAGCCCCAGCATTTT. This gives the protein CSVQGSSLGRYSNQPQHF. V gene TRBV20-1 combines with J gene TRBJ1-5; D is possibly TRBD1 (6 bases). Germline CDR1 reads DFQATT; CDR2 reads SNEGSKA (reference sequence). This CDR3 is 18 amino acids long. The ends were cut back, 7 bases at V and 0 bases at J, with 25 bases in the middle.

The chain links TRBV12-3 or TRBV12-4 to TRBJ2-2; TRBD2 agrees at 15 bases. The CDR3 is 19 residues long. V lost 4 bases, J lost 7 bases, and 13 bases stayed unmatched. The CDR3 DNA sequence: TGTGCCAGCAGTTCCCACACCGGGACTAGCGGGGGGCGTATCGGGGAGCTGTTTTTT. Its protein is CASSSHTGTSGGRIGELFF.

This clonotype was found many times. The J gene is TRBJ2-7, the V gene TRBV20-1; D could derive from TRBD1 or TRBD2 (7 bases each). CDR1 and CDR2 from the germline V gene are DFQATT and SNEGSKA (reference sequence). V shed 5 bases and J shed 2 bases, with 13 bases lying between them. CDR3 length equals 13 residues. CDR3 bases: TGCAGTGCTCCAGGGGGGGACGCCTACGAGCAGTACTTC. Translation gives CSAPGGDAYEQYF.

This clonotype was seen more than once but under ten times. The V and J genes are TRBV20-1 and TRBJ2-3; 12 nucleotides line up with TRBD2. The CDR3 loop spans 16 amino acids. Germline V gene lookup returns CDR1 DFQATT and CDR2 SNEGSKA (reference sequence). The V gene end was trimmed by 3 bases and the J gene end by 2 bases; junction bases not matched to a gene: 6. This CDR3 reads CSARIRLAGDTDTQYF. The CDR3 DNA reads TGCAGTGCTAGGATCCGACTAGCGGGGGACACAGATACGCAGTATTTT.

The J gene is TRBJ2-7, the V gene TRBV7-6; D tentatively reads TRBD1 or TRBD2 (5 bases each). Germline V lookup: CDR1 SGHVS, CDR2 FNYEAQ. The CDR3 contains 15 residues. The V end lost 5 bases, the J end lost 0 bases, and 14 bases lay between the germline ends. The CDR3 region is CASSRGRGLSYEQYF. DNA for the CDR3: TGTGCCAGCAGCCGGGGACGGGGCCTCTCCTACGAGCAGTACTTC. The variable domain in full, completed from reference TRBV7-6 and TRBJ2-7, reads GAGVSQSPRYKVTKRGQDVALRCDPISGHVSLYWYRQALGQGPEFLTYFNYEAQQDKSGLPNDRFSAERPEGSISTLTIQRTEQRDSAMYRCASSRGRGLSYEQYFGPGTRLTVT.

This chain links TRBV5-6 with TRBJ2-7, with 10 bases matching TRBD1. J gave up 2 bases and V 4 bases, and 9 bases lay outside the gene matches. Germline V gives CDR1 SGHDT, CDR2 YYEEEE. CDR3 length: 16 amino acids. The DNA of the CDR3 is TGTGCCAGCAGCGATGGGTCCGGGACAGGGGCCTACGAGCAGTACTTC. Translating it yields CASSDGSGTGAYEQYF.

The V call is TRBV20-1, the J call TRBJ1-5, with a tentative D call TRBD1 (6 bases). The germline V gene has CDR1 DFQATT and CDR2 SNEGSKA (reference sequence). Deletions cut 3 bases from V and 7 bases from J, with 10 bases between. The CDR3 totals 12 residues. The CDR3 region is CSARQTGQPQHF. The CDR3 coding sequence is TGCAGTGCTAGGCAAACAGGGCAGCCCCAGCATTTT.

The J gene is TRBJ2-3, the V gene TRBV7-8, with 10 bases identical to TRBD1. Germline CDR1 is SGHVS and CDR2 is FQNEAQ. CDR3 length: 13 residues. V dropped 7 bases and J dropped 4; count of bases not matched to a gene: 2. CDR3 sequence (DNA): TGTGCCAGCACCGGGACAGGGGCAGATACGCAGTATTTT. It codes for CASTGTGADTQYF.

There are a few counts of this clonotype. V usage is TRBV12-3 or TRBV12-4 and J usage is TRBJ2-7; 9 bases align to TRBD1. V shed 4 bases, J shed 4 bases, and the junction held 8 bases outside the gene matches. The length of the CDR3 is 15 residues. CDR3 sequence: CASSSRGQGIYEQYF. For the CDR3, the DNA is TGTGCCAGCAGTTCCCGGGGACAGGGTATTTACGAGCAGTACTTC.

This clonotype was found a few times. The V and J genes are TRBV12-3 or TRBV12-4 and TRBJ2-3; D gene unclear. Trimming removed 3 bases at V and 0 bases at J, with 7 bases between. There are 14 residues in the CDR3. CDR3 region: CASSFVGSTDTQYF. Written as DNA, the CDR3 is TGTGCCAGCAGTTTCGTGGGGAGCACAGATACGCAGTATTTT.

The chain is built from TRBV5-1 and TRBJ2-5, with no clear D. The V end lost 4 bases, the J end lost 9 bases, and 13 bases lay between the germline ends. The germline V gene encodes CDR1 SGHRS and CDR2 YFSETQ. The CDR3 has 12 residues. In nucleotides, the CDR3 is TGCGCCAGCAGCGGAACAAGAGAAGCCCAGTACTTC. This gives the protein CASSGTREAQYF.

V and J are TRBV29-1 and TRBJ1-1; tentative D call: TRBD1 (6 bases). The CDR3 contains 12 residues. The germline gives CDR1 SQVTM, CDR2 ANQGSEA. V gave up 8 bases and J gave up 11 bases, with 21 bases separating them. CDR3 nucleotides: TGCAGCCCACGGACAGCCGAGGGTCGGGCTTTCTTT. It specifies CSPRTAEGRAFF. The full variable domain, with the rest looked up from reference TRBV29-1 and TRBJ1-1, is SAVISQKPSRDICQRGTSLTIQCQVDSQVTMMFWYRQQPGQSLTLIATANQGSEATYESGFVIDKFPISRPNLTFSTLTVSNMSPEDSSIYLCSPRTAEGRAFFGQGTRLTVV.

The chain has TRBV14 and TRBJ2-3, with 10 bases identical to TRBD2. The germline gives CDR1 SGHDN, CDR2 FVKESK. V lost 4 bases, J lost 3 bases, and 10 bases stayed unmatched. This CDR3 comprises 17 residues. The CDR3 sequence is CASSRYPAGGLTDTQYF. The CDR3 DNA is TGTGCCAGCAGCCGATACCCAGCGGGGGGGCTTACAGATACGCAGTATTTT.

V is TRBV7-6 and J is TRBJ2-7; no firm D call. V was shortened by 1 base and J by 3 bases, with 13 bases between the two germline ends. In germline, CDR1 is SGHVS, CDR2 FNYEAQ. This CDR3 comprises 15 residues. This CDR3 is CASSLGLGANYEQYF. The DNA of the CDR3 is TGTGCCAGCAGCTTAGGGTTGGGCGCTAACTACGAGCAGTACTTC.

There are many counts of this clonotype. J is TRBJ2-1 and V is TRBV12-3 or TRBV12-4, with D possibly TRBD1 on 6 matching bases. This CDR3 has 13 amino acids. Trimming shortened V by 6 bases and J by 7 bases, and 13 bases separated the two germline ends. The CDR3 sequence: CASSLMRGNEQFF. CDR3 in DNA: TGTGCCAGCAGCCTAATGAGGGGGAATGAGCAGTTCTTC.

The rearrangement links TRBV12-3 or TRBV12-4 to TRBJ2-1; no clear D gene. The CDR3 is 12 amino acids. Trimming stripped 3 bases from V and 6 bases from J, with 6 bases between. CDR3 sequence: CASSLSINEQFF. The CDR3 DNA sequence: TGTGCCAGCAGTTTGTCCATCAATGAGCAGTTCTTC.

The rearrangement links TRBV5-1 to TRBJ2-1; D is perhaps TRBD2 (6 bases). Germline V gives CDR1 SGHRS, CDR2 YFSETQ. The CDR3 length is 16 residues. V shed 4 bases and J shed 8 bases, with 22 bases lying between them. The CDR3 DNA follows: TGCGCCAGCAGCCGGACGCTTGGGACGGGCGGGGATGAGCAGTTCTTC. It codes for CASSRTLGTGGDEQFF.